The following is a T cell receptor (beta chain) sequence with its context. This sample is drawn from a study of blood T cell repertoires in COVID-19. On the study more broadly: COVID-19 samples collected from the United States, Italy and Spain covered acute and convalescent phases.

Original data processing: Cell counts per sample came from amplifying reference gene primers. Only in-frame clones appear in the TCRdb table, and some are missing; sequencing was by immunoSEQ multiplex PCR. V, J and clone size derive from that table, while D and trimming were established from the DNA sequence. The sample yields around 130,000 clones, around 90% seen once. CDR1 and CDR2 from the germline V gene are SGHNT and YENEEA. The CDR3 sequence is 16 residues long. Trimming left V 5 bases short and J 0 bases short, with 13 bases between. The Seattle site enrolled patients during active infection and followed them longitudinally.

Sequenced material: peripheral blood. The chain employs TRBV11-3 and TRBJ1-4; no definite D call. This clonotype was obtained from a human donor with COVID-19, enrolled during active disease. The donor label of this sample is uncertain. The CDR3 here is CASSQRVTSTNEKLFF. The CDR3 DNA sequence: TGTGCCAGCAGCCAGCGAGTCACCTCAACTAATGAAAAACTGTTTTTT.